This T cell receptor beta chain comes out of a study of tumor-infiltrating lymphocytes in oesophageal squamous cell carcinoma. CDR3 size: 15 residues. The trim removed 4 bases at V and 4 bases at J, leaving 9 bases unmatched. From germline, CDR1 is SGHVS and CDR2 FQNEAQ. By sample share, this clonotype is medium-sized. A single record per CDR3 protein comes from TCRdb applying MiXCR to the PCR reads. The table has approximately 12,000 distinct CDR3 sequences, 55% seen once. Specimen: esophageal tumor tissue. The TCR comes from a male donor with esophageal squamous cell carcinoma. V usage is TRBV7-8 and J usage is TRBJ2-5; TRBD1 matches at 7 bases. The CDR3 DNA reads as TGTGCCAGCAGCTCACAGGGGTGGGTCAGAGAGACCCAGTACTTC. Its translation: CASSSQGWVRETQYF.